This is a list of T cell receptor beta chains from one sample in a study of OX40 agonist ivuxolimab in advanced cancers. TCRdb's copy holds only in-frame clones and misses some; the assay was immunoSEQ multiplex PCR. The sample holds some 55,000 clones; roughly 79% are singletons and the top ten take 2% to 3%. This specimen consisted of CD4+ or CD8+ T cells sorted from blood, obtained in a trial of the OX40 agonist ivuxolimab. These receptors were collected from an adult with an advanced solid tumor such as melanoma, head and neck, liver or kidney cancer. The CDR3 runs from the conserved cysteine through the conserved F or W. A D gene is named only where the DNA matches it firmly. Where a row states a size, it is once, few, many or the class of an expanded clone; other rows omit it.

j_gene | len | d_gene | v_gene | abundance | CDR3aa | CDR3nt
TRBJ2-2 | 18 | TRBD2 | TRBV11-3 | once | CASSLDKLAGGIHGELFF | TGTGCCAGCAGCTTAGATAAGCTAGCGGGAGGTATACACGGGGAGCTGTTTTTT
TRBJ1-5 | 14 | NA | TRBV5-5 | NA | CASSFSVHNQPQHF | TGTGCCAGCAGCTTTTCGGTGCACAATCAGCCCCAGCATTTT
TRBJ2-1 | 14 | NA | TRBV7-2 | few | CASSLEAYYNEQFF | TGTGCCAGCAGCTTAGAGGCTTATTACAATGAGCAGTTCTTC
TRBJ2-5 | 14 | NA | TRBV11-3 | NA | CASSLGGGQETQYF | TGTGCCAGCAGCTTAGGCGGAGGCCAAGAGACCCAGTACTTC
TRBJ2-5 | 14 | NA | TRBV15 | once | CATSKVGTLETQYF | TGTGCCACCAGCAAAGTTGGGACTTTGGAGACCCAGTACTTC
TRBJ2-3 | 17 | NA | TRBV4-1 | NA | CASSQESAGAWADTQYF | TGCGCCAGCAGCCAAGAATCGGCAGGGGCTTGGGCAGATACGCAGTATTTT
TRBJ1-2 | 12 | NA | TRBV7-3 | few | CASSYPGDGYTF | TGTGCCAGCAGCTACCCGGGGGATGGCTACACCTTC
TRBJ2-1 | 11 | NA | TRBV20-1 | NA | CSARSDNEQFF | TGCAGTGCTAGAAGCGACAATGAGCAGTTCTTC
TRBJ2-1 | 16 | NA | TRBV7-6 | NA | CASSLPPRSSYNEQFF | TGTGCCAGCAGCTTACCACCCAGGAGCTCCTACAATGAGCAGTTCTTC
TRBJ1-4 | 16 | NA | TRBV5-1 | NA | CASSLTPGAGNEKLFF | TGCGCCAGCAGCCTAACGCCAGGGGCAGGTAATGAAAAACTGTTTTTT
TRBJ1-3 | 15 | NA | TRBV14 | few | CASSQGAGTGNTIYF | TGTGCCAGCAGCCAAGGGGCAGGCACTGGAAACACCATATATTTT
TRBJ2-5 | 14 | TRBD1 | TRBV10-1 | NA | CASAPTGDHETQYF | TGCGCCAGCGCCCCGACAGGGGATCACGAGACCCAGTACTTC
TRBJ2-1 | 15 | NA | TRBV5-4 | NA | CASSLWLGAEDEQFF | TGTGCCAGCAGCTTGTGGCTAGGGGCTGAGGATGAGCAGTTCTTC
TRBJ2-3 | 17 | TRBD2 | TRBV7-2 | NA | CASSLASTGGGARTQYF | TGTGCCAGCAGCTTAGCGAGTACGGGCGGGGGGGCTCGTACGCAGTATTTT
TRBJ2-7 | 13 | NA | TRBV19 | NA | CASSEQGRYEQYF | TGTGCCAGTAGCGAACAGGGAAGGTACGAGCAGTACTTC
TRBJ2-5 | 15 | TRBD1 | TRBV5-1 | few | CASSRGTGDGETQYF | TGCGCCAGCAGCAGAGGGACAGGGGATGGGGAGACCCAGTACTTC
TRBJ1-1 | 17 | TRBD1 | TRBV27 | NA | CASSLLTGPGGNTEAFF | TGTGCCAGCAGTTTGTTGACAGGGCCGGGGGGGAACACTGAAGCTTTCTTT
TRBJ2-1 | 14 | TRBD2 | TRBV30 | NA | CAWGSGRAYNEQFF | TGTGCCTGGGGGAGCGGGAGGGCCTACAATGAGCAGTTCTTC
TRBJ2-3 | 16 | NA | TRBV15 | NA | CATSRAQREGTDTQYF | TGTGCCACCAGCAGAGCTCAGAGGGAAGGCACAGATACGCAGTATTTT
TRBJ2-7 | 11 | NA | TRBV11-3 | NA | CASTLLGEQYF | TGTGCCAGCACCCTCCTCGGTGAGCAGTACTTC
TRBJ2-7 | 14 | TRBD1 | TRBV28 | NA | CASIREQGAGEQYF | TGTGCCAGCATCCGGGAACAGGGGGCAGGCGAGCAGTACTTC
TRBJ2-5 | 16 | NA | TRBV9 | NA | CASNSVARGPGETQYF | TGTGCCAGCAACAGTGTGGCTAGGGGTCCCGGGGAGACCCAGTACTTC
TRBJ2-1 | 16 | NA | TRBV7-2 | NA | CASSLATRSTYNEQFF | TGTGCCAGCAGCTTAGCGACACGATCCACTTACAATGAGCAGTTCTTC
TRBJ2-2 | 16 | NA | TRBV7-6 | NA | CASSPRAGLNTGELFF | TGTGCCAGCAGCCCGCGTGCGGGACTTAACACCGGGGAGCTGTTTTTT
TRBJ2-7 | 13 | NA | TRBV5-6 | NA | CASSLGSIHEQYF | TGTGCCAGCAGCTTGGGGTCGATCCACGAGCAGTACTTC
TRBJ2-2 | 15 | TRBD2 | TRBV11-2 | NA | CASSLSGGYTGELFF | TGTGCCAGCAGCTTGAGCGGGGGGTACACCGGGGAGCTGTTTTTT
TRBJ1-1 | 14 | TRBD1 | TRBV5-1 | NA | CASNRGERNTEAFF | TGCGCCAGCAACAGGGGAGAGAGAAACACTGAAGCTTTCTTT
TRBJ2-1 | 15 | NA | TRBV5-6 | NA | CASSSRDTAYNEQFF | TGTGCCAGCAGCTCCCGAGACACCGCCTACAATGAGCAGTTCTTC
TRBJ2-1 | 12 | NA | TRBV6-5 | NA | CASSLPSNEQFF | TGTGCCAGCAGTCTCCCCTCCAATGAGCAGTTCTTC
TRBJ1-2 | 14 | TRBD1 | TRBV10-3 | NA | CAIGGDRGNYGYTF | TGTGCCATCGGGGGAGACAGGGGGAACTATGGCTACACCTTC
TRBJ1-5 | 14 | NA | TRBV10-1 | NA | CASRIRNSNQPQHF | TGCGCCAGCAGAATAAGAAATAGCAATCAGCCCCAGCATTTT
TRBJ2-1 | 14 | NA | TRBV7-9 | NA | CASSLGFKVNEQFF | TGTGCCAGCAGCTTAGGATTTAAAGTCAATGAGCAGTTCTTC
TRBJ1-1 | 14 | NA | TRBV27 | few | CASSSPGGNTEAFF | TGTGCCAGCAGTTCCCCGGGGGGTAACACTGAAGCTTTCTTT
TRBJ1-2 | 15 | TRBD1 | TRBV6-1 | NA | CASSTRDRGSYGYTF | TGTGCCAGCAGTACCCGGGACAGGGGAAGCTATGGCTACACCTTC
TRBJ2-7 | 22 | NA | TRBV7-6 | few | CASSDRAKTQGNTSGLPYEQYF | TGTGCCAGCAGCGACAGGGCCAAAACTCAGGGAAACACTAGCGGACTCCCCTACGAGCAGTACTTC
TRBJ2-4 | 16 | TRBD2 | TRBV9 | NA | CASSPRGLAAKNIQYF | TGTGCCAGCAGCCCCCGGGGACTAGCGGCCAAAAACATTCAGTACTTC
TRBJ1-1 | 14 | NA | TRBV13 | once | CASSSRGRGTEAFF | TGTGCCAGCAGCTCGAGGGGCAGGGGCACTGAAGCTTTCTTT
TRBJ2-7 | 14 | NA | TRBV11-2 | NA | CASSSFTQGYEQYF | TGTGCCAGCAGCTCGTTCACCCAGGGCTACGAGCAGTACTTC
TRBJ2-7 | 15 | TRBD1 | TRBV11-3 | NA | CASSLGQGVGMVQYF | TGTGCCAGCAGCTTGGGACAGGGGGTCGGAATGGTGCAGTACTTC
TRBJ1-1 | 11 | NA | TRBV20-1 | few | CSARIPTEAFF | TGCAGTGCTAGAATTCCCACTGAAGCTTTCTTT
TRBJ1-2 | 15 | NA | TRBV28 | NA | CASSTPGPDNYGYTF | TGTGCCAGCAGTACACCGGGACCTGATAACTATGGCTACACCTTC
TRBJ1-3 | 12 | NA | TRBV30 | NA | CALEAIGNTIYF | TGTGCCCTAGAAGCGATTGGAAACACCATATATTTT
TRBJ1-5 | 14 | NA | TRBV19 | NA | CASSIGGSNQPQHF | TGTGCCAGTAGTATAGGGGGTAGCAATCAGCCCCAGCATTTT
TRBJ1-2 | 13 | NA | TRBV5-1 | few | CASSLGPNYGYTF | TGCGCCAGCAGCTTGGGACCGAACTATGGCTACACCTTC
TRBJ2-5 | 13 | NA | TRBV4-2 | NA | CASSQDRMETQYF | TGTGCCAGCAGCCAAGACAGAATGGAGACCCAGTACTTC
TRBJ1-6 | 18 | NA | TRBV27 | NA | CASSSRGAVSSYNSPLHF | TGTGCCAGCAGTTCTCGGGGGGCTGTGAGCTCCTATAATTCACCCCTCCACTTT
TRBJ2-7 | 11 | NA | TRBV20-1 | NA | CSATMDYEQYF | TGCAGTGCCACAATGGACTACGAGCAGTACTTC
TRBJ1-4 | 15 | NA | TRBV18 | NA | CASSQARTSIEKLFF | TGTGCCAGCTCCCAGGCCCGGACATCCATAGAAAAACTGTTTTTT
TRBJ1-2 | 15 | NA | TRBV7-9 | NA | CASSLWGASNYGYTF | TGTGCCAGCAGCTTATGGGGGGCCTCCAACTATGGCTACACCTTC